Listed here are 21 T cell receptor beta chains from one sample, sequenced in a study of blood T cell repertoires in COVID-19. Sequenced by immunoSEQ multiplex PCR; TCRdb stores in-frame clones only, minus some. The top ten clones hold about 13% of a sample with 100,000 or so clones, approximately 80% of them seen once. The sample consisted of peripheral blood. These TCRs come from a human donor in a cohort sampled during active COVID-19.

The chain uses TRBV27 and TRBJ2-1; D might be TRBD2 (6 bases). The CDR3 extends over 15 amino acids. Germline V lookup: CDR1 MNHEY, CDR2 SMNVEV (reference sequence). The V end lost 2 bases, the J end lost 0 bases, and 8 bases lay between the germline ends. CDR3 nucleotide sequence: TGTGCCAGCAGTTTACGGGGGAGCTCCTACAATGAGCAGTTCTTC. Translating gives CASSLRGSSYNEQFF.

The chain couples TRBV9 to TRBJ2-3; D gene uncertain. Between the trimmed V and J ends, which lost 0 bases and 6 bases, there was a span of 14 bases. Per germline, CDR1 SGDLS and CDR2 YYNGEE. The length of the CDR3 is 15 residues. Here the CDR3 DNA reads TGTGCCAGCAGCGTAGACCCACCCGCGCTCGATACGCAGTATTTT. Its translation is CASSVDPPALDTQYF.

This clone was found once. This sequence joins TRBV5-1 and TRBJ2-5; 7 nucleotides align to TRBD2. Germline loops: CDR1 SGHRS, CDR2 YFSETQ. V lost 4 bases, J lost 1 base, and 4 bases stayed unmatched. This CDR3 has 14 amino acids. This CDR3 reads CASSRTSAQETQYF. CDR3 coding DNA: TGCGCCAGCAGCCGAACTAGCGCCCAAGAGACCCAGTACTTC.

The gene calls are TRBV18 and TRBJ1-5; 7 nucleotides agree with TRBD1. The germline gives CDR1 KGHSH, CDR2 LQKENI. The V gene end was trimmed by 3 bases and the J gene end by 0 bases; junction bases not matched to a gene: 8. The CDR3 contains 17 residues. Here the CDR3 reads CASSPPGTAHSNQPQHF. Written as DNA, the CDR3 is TGTGCCAGCTCACCGCCCGGGACAGCTCATAGCAATCAGCCCCAGCATTTT.

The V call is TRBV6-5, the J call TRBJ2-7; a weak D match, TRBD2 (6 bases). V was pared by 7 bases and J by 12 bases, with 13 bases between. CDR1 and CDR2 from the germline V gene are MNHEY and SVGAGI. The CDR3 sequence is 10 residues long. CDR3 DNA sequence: TGTGCCAGCATCCGCGGGGCGGTGTACTTC. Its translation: CASIRGAVYF.

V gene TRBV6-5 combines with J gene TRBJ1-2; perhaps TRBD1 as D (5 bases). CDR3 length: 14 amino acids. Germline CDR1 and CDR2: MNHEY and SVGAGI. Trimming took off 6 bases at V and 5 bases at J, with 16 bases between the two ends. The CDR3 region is CASSRKTGGYGYTF. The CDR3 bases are TGTGCCAGCAGCCGTAAGACGGGGGGGTATGGCTACACCTTC.

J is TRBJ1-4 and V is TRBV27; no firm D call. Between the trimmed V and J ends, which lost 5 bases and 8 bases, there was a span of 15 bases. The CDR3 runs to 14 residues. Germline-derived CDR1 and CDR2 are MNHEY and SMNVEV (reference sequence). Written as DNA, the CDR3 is TGTGCCAGCAGTCGCACAGTGCGTGGAGAAAAACTGTTTTTT. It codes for CASSRTVRGEKLFF.

CDR3 coding DNA: TGTGCCAGCAGTGACAGCCCTCAGGGAGAAGCTTTCTTT. Its protein product is CASSDSPQGEAFF. The genes are TRBV6-4 and TRBJ1-1; D perhaps matches TRBD1 (5 bases). The CDR3 runs to 13 residues. Trimming removed 2 bases at V and 8 bases at J, with 12 bases between. Germline V CDR1 and CDR2: MRHNA, SNTAGT.

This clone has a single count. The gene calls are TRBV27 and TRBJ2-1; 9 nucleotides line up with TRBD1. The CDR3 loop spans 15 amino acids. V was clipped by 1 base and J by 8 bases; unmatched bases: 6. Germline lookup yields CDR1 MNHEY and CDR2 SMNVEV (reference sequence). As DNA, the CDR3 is TGTGCCAGCAGTTTATTGGGGACAGGGTACGATGAGCAGTTCTTC. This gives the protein CASSLLGTGYDEQFF.

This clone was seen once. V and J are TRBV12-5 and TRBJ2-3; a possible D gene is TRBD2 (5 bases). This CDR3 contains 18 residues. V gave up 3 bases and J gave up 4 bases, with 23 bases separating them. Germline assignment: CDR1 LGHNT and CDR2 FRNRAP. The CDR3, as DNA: TGTGCTAGTGGTTTCAAGCGGTACGGGTCCTTTACACCAGATACGCAGTATTTT. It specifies CASGFKRYGSFTPDTQYF. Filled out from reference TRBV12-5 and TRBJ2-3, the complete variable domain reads DARVTQTPRHKVTEMGQEVTMRCQPILGHNTVFWYRQTMMQGLELLAYFRNRAPLDDSGMPKDRFSAEMPDATLATLKIQPSEPRDSAVYFCASGFKRYGSFTPDTQYFGPGTRLTVL.

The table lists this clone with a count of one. CDR3 sequence: CASSSFTDTQYF. The CDR3 bases are TGTGCCAGCAGCTCCTTCACAGATACGCAGTATTTT. The chain uses TRBV5-5 and TRBJ2-3; D is ambiguous. The V end lost 3 bases, the J end lost 2 bases, and 4 bases lay between the germline ends. The CDR3 totals 12 residues. Germline CDR1 reads SGHKS; CDR2 reads YYEKEE (reference sequence).

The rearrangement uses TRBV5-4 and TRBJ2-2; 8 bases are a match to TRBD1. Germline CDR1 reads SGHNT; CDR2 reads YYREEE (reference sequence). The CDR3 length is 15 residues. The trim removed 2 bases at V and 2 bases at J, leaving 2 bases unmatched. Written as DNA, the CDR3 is TGTGCCAGCAGCTTTGGACAGGGAAACACCGGGGAGCTGTTTTTT. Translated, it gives CASSFGQGNTGELFF.

The DNA of the CDR3 is TGTGCCAGCAGTCCACAGGGGGCGCACACCGGGGAGCTGTTTTTT. Its protein is CASSPQGAHTGELFF. V gene TRBV7-2 combines with J gene TRBJ2-2; 9 bases line up with TRBD1. Germline values: CDR1 SGHTA, CDR2 FQGNSA. The CDR3 loop spans 15 amino acids. V gave up 6 bases and J gave up 3 bases; unmatched junction bases: 5.

As DNA, the CDR3 is TGTGCCAGCAACAAGGGGCAACAGGGCGGCTATGGCTACACCTTC. This translates into CASNKGQQGGYGYTF. This sequence joins TRBV21-1 and TRBJ1-2; the D segment call TRBD1 is taken from the table without a DNA check. TRBV21-1 is recorded as a pseudogene. This CDR3 contains 15 residues.

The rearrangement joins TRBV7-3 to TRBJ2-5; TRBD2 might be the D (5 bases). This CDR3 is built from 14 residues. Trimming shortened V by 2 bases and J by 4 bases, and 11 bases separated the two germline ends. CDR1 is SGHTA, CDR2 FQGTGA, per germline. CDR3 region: CASSLGGSRETQYF. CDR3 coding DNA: TGTGCCAGCAGCTTAGGAGGATCTCGAGAGACCCAGTACTTC.

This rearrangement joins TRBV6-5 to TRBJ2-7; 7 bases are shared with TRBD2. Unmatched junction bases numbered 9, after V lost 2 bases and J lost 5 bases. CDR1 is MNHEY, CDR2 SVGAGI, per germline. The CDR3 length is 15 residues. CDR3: CASSYPRGGLHEQYF. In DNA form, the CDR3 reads TGTGCCAGCAGTTACCCCCGGGGAGGGCTACACGAGCAGTACTTC.

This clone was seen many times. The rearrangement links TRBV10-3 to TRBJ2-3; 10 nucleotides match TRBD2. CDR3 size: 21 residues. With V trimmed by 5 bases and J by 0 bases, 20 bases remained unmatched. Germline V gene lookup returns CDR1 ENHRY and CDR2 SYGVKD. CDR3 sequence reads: CAISFERGRVAGGSSTDTQYF. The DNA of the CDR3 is TGTGCCATCAGTTTTGAAAGAGGGAGAGTAGCGGGGGGTTCTAGCACAGATACGCAGTATTTT.

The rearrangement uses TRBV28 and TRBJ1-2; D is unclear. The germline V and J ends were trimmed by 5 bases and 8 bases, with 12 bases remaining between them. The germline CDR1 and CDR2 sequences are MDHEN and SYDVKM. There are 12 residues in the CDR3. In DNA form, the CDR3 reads TGTGCCAGCAGTATCCGCCCGGGGGGCTACACCTTC. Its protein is CASSIRPGGYTF.

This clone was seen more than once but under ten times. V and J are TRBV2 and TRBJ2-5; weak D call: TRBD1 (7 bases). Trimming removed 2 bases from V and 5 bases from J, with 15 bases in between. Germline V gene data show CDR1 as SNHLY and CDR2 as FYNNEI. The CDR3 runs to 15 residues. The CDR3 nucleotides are TGTGCCAGCAGTGAAAGGGCCTCAGGGGGGGAGACCCAGTACTTC. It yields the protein CASSERASGGETQYF.

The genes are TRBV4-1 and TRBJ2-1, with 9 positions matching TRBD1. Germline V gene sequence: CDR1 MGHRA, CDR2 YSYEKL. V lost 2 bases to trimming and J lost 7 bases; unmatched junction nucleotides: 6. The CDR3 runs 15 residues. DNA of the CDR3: TGCGCCAGCAGCCAATGGGAGGGACAGGGAAATGAGCAGTTCTTC. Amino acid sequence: CASSQWEGQGNEQFF.

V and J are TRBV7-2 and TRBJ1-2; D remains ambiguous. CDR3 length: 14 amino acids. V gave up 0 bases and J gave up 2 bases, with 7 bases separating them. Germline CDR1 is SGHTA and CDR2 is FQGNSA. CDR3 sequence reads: CASSLATANYGYTF. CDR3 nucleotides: TGTGCCAGCAGCTTAGCCACAGCCAACTATGGCTACACCTTC. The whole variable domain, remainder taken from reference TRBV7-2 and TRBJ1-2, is GAGVSQSPSNKVTEKGKDVELRCDPISGHTALYWYRQSLGQGLEFLIYFQGNSAPDKSGLPSDRFSAERTGGSVSTLTIQRTQQEDSAVYLCASSLATANYGYTFGSGTRLTVV.